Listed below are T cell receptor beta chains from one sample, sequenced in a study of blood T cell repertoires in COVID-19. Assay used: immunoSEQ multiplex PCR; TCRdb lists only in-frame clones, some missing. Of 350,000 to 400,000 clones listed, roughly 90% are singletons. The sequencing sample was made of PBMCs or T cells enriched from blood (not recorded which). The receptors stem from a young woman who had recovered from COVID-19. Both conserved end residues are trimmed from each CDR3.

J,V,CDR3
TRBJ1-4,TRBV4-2,ASSQGGINEKLF
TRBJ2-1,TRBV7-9,ATPAGGSYNEQF
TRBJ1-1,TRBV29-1,SVGGFF
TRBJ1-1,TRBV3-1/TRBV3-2,ASRHLRDTEAF
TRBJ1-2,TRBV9,ASSAPLEDGYT
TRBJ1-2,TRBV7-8,ASSFLGEGRGYT
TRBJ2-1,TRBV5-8,ASRSGGDNEQF
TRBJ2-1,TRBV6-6,ASSFTGNNEQF
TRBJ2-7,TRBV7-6,ASSPDAGAYYEQY
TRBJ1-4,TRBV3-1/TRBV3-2,ASSPQQGSTNEKLF
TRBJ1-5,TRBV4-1,ASSATTRDQPQH
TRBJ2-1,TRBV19,ASSALAGYGNEQF
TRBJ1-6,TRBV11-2,ASSLDRPENSPLH
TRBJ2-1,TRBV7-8,ASSAPDLGRNEQF
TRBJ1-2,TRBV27,ASSPNPTGGDGYT
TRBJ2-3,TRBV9,ASSVGRGGGTDTQY
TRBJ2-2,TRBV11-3,ARRGQYTGELF
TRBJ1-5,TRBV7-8,ASSSRGGLGNQPQH
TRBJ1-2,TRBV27,ASSLGGNYGYT
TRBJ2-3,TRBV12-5,ASAFGVLEHNLTDTQY
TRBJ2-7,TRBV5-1,ASRSLDVSYEQY
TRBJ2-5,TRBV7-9,ASSTPWTSGGHQETQY
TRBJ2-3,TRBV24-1,ATSGTGRTDTQY
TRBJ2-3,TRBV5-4,ASSLSVSTDTQY